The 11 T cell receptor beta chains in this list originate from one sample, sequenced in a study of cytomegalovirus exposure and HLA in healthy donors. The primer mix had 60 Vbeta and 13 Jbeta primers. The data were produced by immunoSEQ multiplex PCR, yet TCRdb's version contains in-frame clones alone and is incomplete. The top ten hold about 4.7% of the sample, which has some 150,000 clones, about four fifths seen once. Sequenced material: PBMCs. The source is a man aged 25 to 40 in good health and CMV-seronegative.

The CDR3 reads CASMTGGETNEKLFF. Written as DNA, the CDR3 is TGCGCCAGCATGACAGGGGGCGAGACTAATGAAAAACTGTTTTTT. This chain joins TRBV4-1 and TRBJ1-4; 10 bases are a match to TRBD1. V shed 7 bases, J shed 2 bases, and the junction held 4 bases outside the gene matches. CDR1 is MGHRA and CDR2 is YSYEKL in the germline V gene. The length of the CDR3 is 15 residues.

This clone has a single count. For the CDR3, the DNA is TGTGCCAGCAGTGACTCGGACGGAAAGGGGGATGAGCAGTTCTTC. Protein: CASSDSDGKGDEQFF. This sequence joins TRBV6-4 and TRBJ2-1; D may be TRBD1 (6 bases). Germline V gene sequence: CDR1 MRHNA, CDR2 SNTAGT. With 0 bases removed from V and 8 bases from J, the gap between germline ends came to 14 bases. The length of the CDR3 is 15 residues.

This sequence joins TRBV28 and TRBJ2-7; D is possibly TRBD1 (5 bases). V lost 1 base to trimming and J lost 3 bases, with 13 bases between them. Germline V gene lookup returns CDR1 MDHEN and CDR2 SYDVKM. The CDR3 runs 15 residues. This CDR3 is CASSLYAGSYYEQYF. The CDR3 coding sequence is TGTGCCAGCAGTTTATATGCAGGGTCCTACTACGAGCAGTACTTC. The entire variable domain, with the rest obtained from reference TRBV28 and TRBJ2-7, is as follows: DVKVTQSSRYLVKRTGEKVFLECVQDMDHENMFWYRQDPGLGLRLIYFSYDVKMKEKGDIPEGYSVSREKKERFSLILESASTNQTSMYLCASSLYAGSYYEQYFGPGTRLTVT.

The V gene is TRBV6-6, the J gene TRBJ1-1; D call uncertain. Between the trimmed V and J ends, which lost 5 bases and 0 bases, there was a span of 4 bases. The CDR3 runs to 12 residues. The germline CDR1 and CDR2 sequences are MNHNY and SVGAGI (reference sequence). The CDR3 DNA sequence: TGTGCCAGCAGTCTTTTGAACACTGAAGCTTTCTTT. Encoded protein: CASSLLNTEAFF.

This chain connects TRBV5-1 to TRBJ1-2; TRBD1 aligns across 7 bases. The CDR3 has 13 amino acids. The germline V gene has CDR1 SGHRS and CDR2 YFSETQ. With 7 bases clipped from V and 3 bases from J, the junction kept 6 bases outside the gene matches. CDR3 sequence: CASSTDRDYGYTF. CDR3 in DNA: TGCGCCAGCTCGACCGACAGGGACTATGGCTACACCTTC.

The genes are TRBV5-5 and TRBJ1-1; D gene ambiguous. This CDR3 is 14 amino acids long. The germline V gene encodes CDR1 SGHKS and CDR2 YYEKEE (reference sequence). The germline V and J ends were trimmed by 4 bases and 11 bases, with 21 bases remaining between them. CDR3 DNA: TGTGCCAGCAGCCCCTTACAGACCAAAGGAGGGGCTTTCTTT. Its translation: CASSPLQTKGGAFF.

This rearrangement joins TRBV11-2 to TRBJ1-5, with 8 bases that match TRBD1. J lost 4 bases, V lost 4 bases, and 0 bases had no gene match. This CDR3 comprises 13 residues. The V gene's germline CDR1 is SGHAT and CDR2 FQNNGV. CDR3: CASSYRGNQPQHF. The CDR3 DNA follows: TGTGCCAGCAGCTACAGGGGGAATCAGCCCCAGCATTTT.

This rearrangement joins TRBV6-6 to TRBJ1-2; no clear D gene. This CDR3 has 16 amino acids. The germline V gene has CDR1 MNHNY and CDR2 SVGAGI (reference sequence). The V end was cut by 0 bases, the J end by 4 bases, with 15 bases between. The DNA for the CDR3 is TGTGCCAGCAGTTACTCGAACCCCAGGCTCTCCTATGGCTACACCTTC. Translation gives CASSYSNPRLSYGYTF.

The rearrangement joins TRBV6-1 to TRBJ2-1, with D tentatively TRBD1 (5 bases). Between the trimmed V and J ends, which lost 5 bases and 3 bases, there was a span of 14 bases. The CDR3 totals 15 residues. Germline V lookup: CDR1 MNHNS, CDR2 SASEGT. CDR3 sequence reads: CASSPNRISYNEQFF. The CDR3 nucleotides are TGTGCCAGCAGTCCGAACAGGATTAGCTACAATGAGCAGTTCTTC.

Written as DNA, the CDR3 is TGTGCCAGCAGCATAGACAGGGGGCTGGGCTACACCTTC. It is translated as CASSIDRGLGYTF. This chain uses TRBV5-4 with TRBJ1-2; 10 bases line up with TRBD1. In germline, CDR1 is SGHNT, CDR2 YYREEE (reference sequence). The CDR3 is 13 residues long. V lost 4 bases, J lost 8 bases, and 5 bases stayed unmatched. Full variable domain (remainder filled in from reference TRBV5-4 and TRBJ1-2): ETGVTQSPTHLIKTRGQQVTLRCSSQSGHNTVSWYQQALGQGPQFIFQYYREEENGRGNFPPRFSGLQFPNYSSELNVNALELDDSALYLCASSIDRGLGYTFGSGTRLTVV.

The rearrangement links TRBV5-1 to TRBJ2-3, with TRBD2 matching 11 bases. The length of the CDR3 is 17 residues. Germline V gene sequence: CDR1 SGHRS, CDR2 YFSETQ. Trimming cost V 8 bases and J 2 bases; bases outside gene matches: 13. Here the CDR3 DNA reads TGCGCCAGTGCCATTAGCGGGGGGGCCCTCATCACAGATACGCAGTATTTT. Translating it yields CASAISGGALITDTQYF.